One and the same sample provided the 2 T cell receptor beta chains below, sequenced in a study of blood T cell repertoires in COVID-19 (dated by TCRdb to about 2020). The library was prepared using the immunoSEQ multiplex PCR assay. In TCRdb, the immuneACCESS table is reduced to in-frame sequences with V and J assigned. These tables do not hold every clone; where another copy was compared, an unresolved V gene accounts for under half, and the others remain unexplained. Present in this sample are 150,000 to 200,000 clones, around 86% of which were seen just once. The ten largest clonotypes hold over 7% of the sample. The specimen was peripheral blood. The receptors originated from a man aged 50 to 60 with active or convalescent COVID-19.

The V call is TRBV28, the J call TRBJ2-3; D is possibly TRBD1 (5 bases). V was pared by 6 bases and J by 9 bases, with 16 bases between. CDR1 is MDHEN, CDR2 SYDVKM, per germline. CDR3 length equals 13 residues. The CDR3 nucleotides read TGTGCCAGCAGCATACTACAGGTGTCAACGCAGTATTTT. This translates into CASSILQVSTQYF. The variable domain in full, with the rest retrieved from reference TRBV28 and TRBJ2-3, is DVKVTQSSRYLVKRTGEKVFLECVQDMDHENMFWYRQDPGLGLRLIYFSYDVKMKEKGDIPEGYSVSREKKERFSLILESASTNQTSMYLCASSILQVSTQYFGPGTRLTVL.

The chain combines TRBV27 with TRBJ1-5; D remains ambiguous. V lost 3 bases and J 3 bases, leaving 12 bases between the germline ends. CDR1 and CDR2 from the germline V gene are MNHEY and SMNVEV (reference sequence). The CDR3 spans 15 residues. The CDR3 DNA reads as TGTGCCAGCAGTTTCGCGGGGATCCCCAATCAGCCCCAGCATTTT. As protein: CASSFAGIPNQPQHF.